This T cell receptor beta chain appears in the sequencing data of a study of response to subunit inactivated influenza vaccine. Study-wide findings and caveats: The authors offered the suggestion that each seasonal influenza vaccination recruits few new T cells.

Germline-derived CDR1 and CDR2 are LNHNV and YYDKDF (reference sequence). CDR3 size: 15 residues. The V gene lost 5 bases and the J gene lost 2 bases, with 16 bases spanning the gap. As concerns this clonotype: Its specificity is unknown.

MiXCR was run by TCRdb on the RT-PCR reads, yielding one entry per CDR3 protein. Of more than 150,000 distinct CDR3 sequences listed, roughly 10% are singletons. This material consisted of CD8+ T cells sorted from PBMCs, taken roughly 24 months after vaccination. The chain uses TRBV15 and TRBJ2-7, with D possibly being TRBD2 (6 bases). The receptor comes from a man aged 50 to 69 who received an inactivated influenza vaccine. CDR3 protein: CATSWLTGVPYEQYF. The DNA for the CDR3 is TGTGCCACCAGCTGGCTAACGGGGGTCCCCTACGAGCAGTACTTC. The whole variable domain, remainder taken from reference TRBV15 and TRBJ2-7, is DAMVIQNPRYQVTQFGKPVTLSCSQTLNHNVMYWYQQKSSQAPKLLFHYYDKDFNNEADTPDNFQSRRPNTSFCFLDIRSPGLGDTAMYLCATSWLTGVPYEQYFGPGTRLTVT.